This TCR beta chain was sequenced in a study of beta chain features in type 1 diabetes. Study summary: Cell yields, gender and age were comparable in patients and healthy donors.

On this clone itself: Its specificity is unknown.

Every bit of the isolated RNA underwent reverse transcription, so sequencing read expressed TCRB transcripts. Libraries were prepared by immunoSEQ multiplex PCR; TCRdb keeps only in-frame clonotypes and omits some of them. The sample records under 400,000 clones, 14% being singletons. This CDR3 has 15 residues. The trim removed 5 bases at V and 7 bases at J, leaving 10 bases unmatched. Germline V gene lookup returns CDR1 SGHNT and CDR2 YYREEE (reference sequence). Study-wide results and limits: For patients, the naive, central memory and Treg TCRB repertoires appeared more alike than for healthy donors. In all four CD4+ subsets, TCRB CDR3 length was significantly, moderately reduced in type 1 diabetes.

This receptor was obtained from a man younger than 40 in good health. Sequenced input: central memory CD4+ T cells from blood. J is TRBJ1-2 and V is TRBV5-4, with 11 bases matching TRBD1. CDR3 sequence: CASRPGTGGSGGYTF. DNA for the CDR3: TGTGCCAGCAGACCCGGGACAGGGGGTTCGGGTGGCTACACCTTC.